One and the same sample provided the 32 T cell receptor beta chains below, sequenced in a study of OX40 agonist ivuxolimab in advanced cancers. Data came from immunoSEQ multiplex PCR; TCRdb stores just in-frame clones and leaves some out. The table records about 160,000 clones, roughly 94% of them present only once. The sample in question was CD4+ or CD8+ T cells sorted from blood, obtained in a trial of the OX40 agonist ivuxolimab. These receptor sequences come from an adult with an advanced solid tumor such as melanoma, head and neck, liver or kidney cancer.

The CDR3 DNA is TGTGCCTGGAGTGTCACGGACAGGGATGGGTATGAGCAGTTCTTC. It codes for CAWSVTDRDGYEQFF. The rearrangement uses TRBV30 and TRBJ2-1; 8 bases fit TRBD1. Germline V gene data show CDR1 as GTSNPN and CDR2 as SVGIG (reference sequence). Losses at the gene ends were 0 bases for V and 8 bases for J; bases not matched to a gene: 9. The CDR3 runs to 15 residues. Full variable domain (remainder filled in from reference TRBV30 and TRBJ2-1): SQTIHQWPATLVQPVGSPLSLECTVEGTSNPNLYWYRQAAGRGLQLLFYSVGIGQISSEVPQNLSASRPQDRQFILSSKKLLLSDSGFYLCAWSVTDRDGYEQFFGPGTRLTVL.

This clone was recorded once. CDR3 residues: CASTNGFTDTQYF. CDR3 nucleotide sequence: TGTGCCAGCACCAACGGATTCACAGATACGCAGTATTTT. This chain links TRBV6-5 with TRBJ2-3, with unresolved D. CDR3 length: 13 residues. V dropped 7 bases and J dropped 2 bases, with 10 bases sitting between them. Germline CDR1 is MNHEY and CDR2 is SVGAGI.

This rearrangement joins TRBV19 to TRBJ1-2; 7 nucleotides line up with TRBD1. V shed 6 bases, J shed 0 bases, and the junction held 7 bases outside the gene matches. This CDR3 spans 15 amino acids. In germline, CDR1 is LNHDA, CDR2 SQIVND (reference sequence). The CDR3 DNA follows: TGTGCCAGTAGCGCAGGGGGGGGCCCTAACTATGGCTACACCTTC. Translation gives CASSAGGGPNYGYTF.

V is TRBV11-1 and J is TRBJ2-5, with 11 bases that match TRBD2. The CDR3 runs 17 residues. J was trimmed by 4 bases and V by 0 bases; bases with no gene match: 7. Germline lookup yields CDR1 SGHAT and CDR2 FQDESV (reference sequence). The CDR3 DNA follows: TGTGCCAGCAGCTTAGCAGGACTAGCGGGTCACGTAGAGACCCAGTACTTC. It yields the protein CASSLAGLAGHVETQYF. Using reference TRBV11-1 and TRBJ2-5 for the parts outside the CDR3, the full variable domain is EAEVAQSPRYKITEKSQAVAFWCDPISGHATLYWYRQILGQGPELLVQFQDESVVDDSQLPKDRFSAERLKGVDSTLKIQPAELGDSAMYLCASSLAGLAGHVETQYFGPGTRLLVL.

The chain has TRBV4-1 and TRBJ2-2, with 7 bases fitting TRBD1. This CDR3 is 15 amino acids long. V was clipped by 1 base and J by 6 bases; unmatched bases: 5. Per germline, CDR1 MGHRA and CDR2 YSYEKL. The CDR3 protein is CASSQAQGVPGELFF. The CDR3 nucleotides read TGCGCCAGCAGCCAAGCCCAGGGGGTCCCCGGGGAGCTGTTTTTT.

The gene calls are TRBV15 and TRBJ1-5, with D possibly being TRBD1 (5 bases). The germline V and J ends were trimmed by 4 bases and 0 bases, with 10 bases remaining between them. CDR1 and CDR2 from the germline V gene are LNHNV and YYDKDF (reference sequence). The CDR3 is 15 residues long. CDR3 sequence: CATSTGTYSNQPQHF. The DNA of the CDR3 is TGTGCCACCAGCACAGGGACTTATAGCAATCAGCCCCAGCATTTT.

The chain combines TRBV6-1 with TRBJ2-3, with D perhaps being TRBD1 or TRBD2 (6 bases each). The V end was cut by 1 base, the J end by 8 bases, with 16 bases between. The CDR3 covers 15 residues. Germline lookup yields CDR1 MNHNS and CDR2 SASEGT. The CDR3 sequence is CASSEGWGAPGTQYF. Written as DNA, the CDR3 is TGTGCCAGCAGTGAAGGATGGGGGGCACCGGGTACGCAGTATTTT.

The chain couples TRBV7-2 to TRBJ2-3; D unclear. Trimming shortened V by 5 bases and J by 2 bases, and 14 bases separated the two germline ends. Germline lookup yields CDR1 SGHTA and CDR2 FQGNSA. CDR3 length equals 15 residues. For the CDR3, the DNA is TGTGCCAGCAGCCTCACGCGAAGAGCCACAGATACGCAGTATTTT. Translation: CASSLTRRATDTQYF.

This clone has just one count. V is TRBV9 and J is TRBJ2-1, with a tentative D call TRBD1 (5 bases). Germline V gene lookup returns CDR1 SGDLS and CDR2 YYNGEE. V was trimmed by 0 bases and J by 0 bases, leaving 7 bases between them. The CDR3 is 15 amino acids. The CDR3, as DNA: TGTGCCAGCAGCGTAGACAGGTCCTCCTACAATGAGCAGTTCTTC. Translating it yields CASSVDRSSYNEQFF. Filled out from reference TRBV9 and TRBJ2-1, the complete variable domain reads DSGVTQTPKHLITATGQRVTLRCSPRSGDLSVYWYQQSLDQGLQFLIQYYNGEERAKGNILERFSAQQFPDLHSELNLSSLELGDSALYFCASSVDRSSYNEQFFGPGTRLTVL.

This clone was recorded only once. Relative to the germline gene, one junction end is altered; a read error may explain this. Written as DNA, the CDR3 is TGCGCCAGCAGCCAAGAGGGGAACGCTGAAGCTTTCTTT. Encoded protein: CASSQEGNAEAFF. The gene calls are TRBV4-3 and TRBJ1-1; D unclear. Germline CDR1 and CDR2: LGHNA and YSLEER. CDR3 size: 13 residues.

This clone was recorded only once. The rearrangement uses TRBV4-3 and TRBJ1-4; TRBD1 might be the D (6 bases). This CDR3 is built from 18 residues. Per germline, CDR1 LGHNA and CDR2 YSLEER. Trimming removed 0 bases from V and 5 bases from J, with 19 bases in between. CDR3 protein: CASSQDIGGGVINEKLFF. For the CDR3, the DNA is TGCGCCAGCAGCCAAGATATAGGGGGAGGGGTTATAAATGAAAAACTGTTTTTT.

The V and J genes are TRBV5-1 and TRBJ1-6; D gene uncertain. The V end lost 5 bases, the J end lost 5 bases, and 8 bases lay between the germline ends. The germline CDR1 and CDR2 sequences are SGHRS and YFSETQ. This CDR3 has 13 amino acids. The CDR3 spells CASRGPDNSPLHF. The CDR3 DNA follows: TGCGCCAGCAGAGGTCCGGATAATTCACCCCTCCACTTT.

The J gene is TRBJ2-7, the V gene TRBV7-2; tentative D call: TRBD2 (6 bases). V lost 0 bases to trimming and J lost 2 bases, with 11 bases between them. The CDR3 length is 15 residues. Germline loops: CDR1 SGHTA, CDR2 FQGNSA. CDR3 in DNA: TGTGCCAGCAGCTTAGCAGGCGGGGCCCCCTACGAGCAGTACTTC. Encoded protein: CASSLAGGAPYEQYF.

The chain is built from TRBV7-9 and TRBJ2-2; D tentatively reads TRBD1 or TRBD2 (5 bases each). The CDR3 has 13 residues. Trimming shortened V by 1 base and J by 5 bases, and 5 bases separated the two germline ends. Germline V gives CDR1 SEHNR, CDR2 FQNEAQ (reference sequence). CDR3 nucleotides: TGTGCCAGCAGCTTAGGGGGGACCGGGGAGCTGTTTTTT. It specifies CASSLGGTGELFF.

This chain links TRBV7-8 with TRBJ2-1, with D possibly being TRBD2 (5 bases). Trimming took off 1 base at V and 4 bases at J, with 14 bases between the two ends. Germline CDR1 SGHVS, CDR2 FQNEAQ. The CDR3 extends over 16 amino acids. CDR3 loop: CASSLGETTVYNEQFF. CDR3 in DNA: TGTGCCAGCAGCTTAGGGGAGACTACCGTATACAATGAGCAGTTCTTC.

The V gene is TRBV9, the J gene TRBJ2-2, with TRBD2 identical over 8 bases. J lost 3 bases, V lost 4 bases, and 8 bases had no gene match. The germline gives CDR1 SGDLS, CDR2 YYNGEE. The CDR3 runs to 16 residues. The CDR3 loop reads CASSPRERGYTGELFF. For the CDR3, the DNA is TGTGCCAGCAGCCCCCGGGAGCGGGGGTACACCGGGGAGCTGTTTTTT.

The gene calls are TRBV9 and TRBJ2-5; D is unclear. Germline CDR1 SGDLS, CDR2 YYNGEE. V was pared by 0 bases and J by 5 bases, with 14 bases between. CDR3 length: 15 residues. CDR3 sequence (DNA): TGTGCCAGCAGCGTAGGGGCTCTGGGCAGGGAGACCCAGTACTTC. Encoded protein: CASSVGALGRETQYF.

The chain joins TRBV29-1 to TRBJ2-3; possibly TRBD1 for D (5 bases). The CDR3 is made up of 15 amino acids. With 3 bases removed from V and 1 base from J, the gap between germline ends came to 14 bases. In germline, CDR1 is SQVTM, CDR2 ANQGSEA. The chain's CDR3 is CSVDSGREGTDTQYF. The CDR3 nucleotides are TGCAGCGTTGATTCGGGCAGGGAAGGCACAGATACGCAGTATTTT.

The chain couples TRBV5-6 to TRBJ1-2; the match to TRBD1 covers 11 bases. Germline lookup yields CDR1 SGHDT and CDR2 YYEEEE. V was clipped by 1 base and J by 11 bases; unmatched bases: 19. The CDR3 is 18 amino acids. The CDR3 region has the DNA TGTGCCAGCAGCTTGTCTATTGGACAGGGGGCGATTCGTTTCGGGTACACCTTC. This translates into CASSLSIGQGAIRFGYTF.

The V and J genes are TRBV9 and TRBJ2-7, with D uncertain. Germline V gene data show CDR1 as SGDLS and CDR2 as YYNGEE. Trimming removed 0 bases from V and 2 bases from J, with 9 bases in between. The CDR3 is 14 amino acids. The CDR3 here is CASSVGGWTYEQYF. The CDR3 nucleotides are TGTGCCAGCAGCGTAGGAGGCTGGACCTACGAGCAGTACTTC.

In DNA form, the CDR3 reads TGTGCCAGTCGGGCAGCCCAACCCTACGAGCAGTACTTC. Protein product: CASRAAQPYEQYF. V is TRBV6-5 and J is TRBJ2-7; no clear D gene. CDR3 length equals 13 residues. Trimming stripped 9 bases from V and 2 bases from J, with 14 bases between. Germline values: CDR1 MNHEY, CDR2 SVGAGI.

The chain joins TRBV7-9 to TRBJ2-2; 7 positions agree with TRBD1. The CDR3 covers 18 residues. Germline loops: CDR1 SEHNR, CDR2 FQNEAQ (reference sequence). With V trimmed by 3 bases and J by 3 bases, 13 bases remained unmatched. CDR3 in amino acids: CASSLRGRGKLDTGELFF. The CDR3 nucleotides are TGTGCCAGCAGCTTGCGAGGCAGGGGGAAGTTGGACACCGGGGAGCTGTTTTTT. The full variable domain, its missing parts supplied by reference TRBV7-9 and TRBJ2-2, is DTGVSQNPRHKITKRGQNVTFRCDPISEHNRLYWYRQTLGQGPEFLTYFQNEAQLEKSRLLSDRFSAERPKGSFSTLEIQRTEQGDSAMYLCASSLRGRGKLDTGELFFGEGSRLTVL.

For the CDR3, the DNA is TGTGCCAGCAGTTACGGACAGCCCTACGAGCAGTACTTC. Translating it yields CASSYGQPYEQYF. This sequence joins TRBV6-6 and TRBJ2-7, with a weak D call TRBD1 (6 bases). V dropped 2 bases and J dropped 2 bases, with 7 bases sitting between them. CDR3 length equals 13 residues. CDR1 and CDR2 from the germline V gene are MNHNY and SVGAGI (reference sequence).

The rearrangement links TRBV20-1 to TRBJ2-7; D unclear. This CDR3 has 11 residues. Germline-derived CDR1 and CDR2 are DFQATT and SNEGSKA (reference sequence). Trimming removed 6 bases from V and 0 bases from J, with 6 bases in between. The CDR3 DNA reads as TGCAGTGCCTGGCTCTCCTACGAGCAGTACTTC. This gives the protein CSAWLSYEQYF.

The chain couples TRBV18 to TRBJ1-5, with D perhaps matching TRBD1 (6 bases). This CDR3 comprises 16 residues. Trimming cost V 4 bases and J 6 bases, with 19 bases left between them. Germline CDR1 reads KGHSH; CDR2 reads LQKENI. The CDR3 sequence: CASSLVPQGQGQPQHF. CDR3 nucleotides: TGTGCCAGCTCACTCGTGCCACAGGGCCAAGGTCAGCCCCAGCATTTT.

The chain uses TRBV29-1 and TRBJ2-7; TRBD1 matches at 9 bases. Per germline, CDR1 SQVTM and CDR2 ANQGSEA. V gave up 7 bases and J gave up 0 bases; unmatched junction bases: 7. The CDR3 length is 14 residues. CDR3 residues: CSARGTGSSYEQYF. CDR3 bases: TGCAGCGCTCGGGGGACAGGGAGCTCCTACGAGCAGTACTTC.

The chain couples TRBV6-5 to TRBJ2-4, with a possible D match to TRBD1 (5 bases). CDR3 length: 15 residues. The germline V and J ends were trimmed by 5 bases and 2 bases, with 13 bases remaining between them. Per the germline V gene, CDR1 is MNHEY and CDR2 is SVGAGI. The DNA for the CDR3 is TGTGCCAGCAGTACCCCCCAGGGCTCCAAAAACATTCAGTACTTC. This sequence encodes CASSTPQGSKNIQYF.

The chain has TRBV11-2 and TRBJ1-4; the D is unclear. The length of the CDR3 is 14 residues. Germline CDR1 reads SGHAT; CDR2 reads FQNNGV. Between the trimmed V and J ends, which lost 2 bases and 7 bases, there was a span of 11 bases. As DNA, the CDR3 is TGTGCCAGCAGCTTAAGGACCATCGGTGAAAAACTGTTTTTT. Its protein is CASSLRTIGEKLFF.

CDR3 bases: TGTGCCAGCAGCGGTAGCATAGGACGCGGGAATCAGCCCCAGCATTTT. Its translation: CASSGSIGRGNQPQHF. This chain joins TRBV9 and TRBJ1-5, with D hard to call. From germline, CDR1 is SGDLS and CDR2 YYNGEE. V was shortened by 3 bases and J by 4 bases, with 17 bases between the two germline ends. The CDR3 spans 16 residues.

This chain links TRBV4-3 with TRBJ1-2; D is ambiguous. This CDR3 is built from 14 residues. V lost 0 bases to trimming and J lost 4 bases, with 9 bases between them. Germline assignment: CDR1 LGHNA and CDR2 YSLEER. The CDR3 nucleotides are TGCGCCAGCAGCCAAGATCGGGTTCGCTATGGCTACACCTTC. Translation gives CASSQDRVRYGYTF.

This chain connects TRBV18 to TRBJ1-2; a possible D gene is TRBD1 (5 bases). V gave up 2 bases and J gave up 2 bases, with 9 bases separating them. Germline CDR1 and CDR2: KGHSH and LQKENI. This CDR3 is built from 14 residues. CDR3 amino acids: CASSPGAGNYGYTF. CDR3 nucleotide sequence: TGTGCCAGCTCACCAGGGGCAGGAAACTATGGCTACACCTTC.

The chain combines TRBV15 with TRBJ2-1; 8 bases are a match to TRBD2. This CDR3 contains 16 residues. Germline CDR1 is LNHNV and CDR2 is YYDKDF (reference sequence). Trimming took 1 base from V and 7 from J; bases not matched to a gene: 9. CDR3 sequence reads: CATSRGSGGRKNEQFF. The DNA for the CDR3 is TGTGCCACCAGCAGAGGGTCCGGCGGGAGGAAGAATGAGCAGTTCTTC.